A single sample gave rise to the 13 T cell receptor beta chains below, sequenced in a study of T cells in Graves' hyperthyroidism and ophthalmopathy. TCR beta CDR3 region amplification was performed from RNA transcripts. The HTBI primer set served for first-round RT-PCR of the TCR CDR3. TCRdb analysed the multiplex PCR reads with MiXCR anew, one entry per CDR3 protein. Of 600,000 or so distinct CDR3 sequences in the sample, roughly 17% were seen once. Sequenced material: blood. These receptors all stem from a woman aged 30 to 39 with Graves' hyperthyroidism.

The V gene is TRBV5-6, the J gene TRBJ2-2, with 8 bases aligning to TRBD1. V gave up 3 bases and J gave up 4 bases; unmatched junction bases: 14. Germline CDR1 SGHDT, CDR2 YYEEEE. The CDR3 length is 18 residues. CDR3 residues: CASSSRGRDLSGTGELFF. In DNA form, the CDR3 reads TGTGCCAGCAGCTCCAGGGGGCGGGATCTGTCGGGCACCGGGGAGCTGTTTTTT.

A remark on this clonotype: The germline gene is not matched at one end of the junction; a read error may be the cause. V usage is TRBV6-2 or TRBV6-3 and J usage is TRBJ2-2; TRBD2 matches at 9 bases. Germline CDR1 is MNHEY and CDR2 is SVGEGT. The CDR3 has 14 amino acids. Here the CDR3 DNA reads TGTGTCAGCAGTTACCTAGCGGGAATCGGGGAGCTGTTTTTT. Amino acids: CVSSYLAGIGELFF.

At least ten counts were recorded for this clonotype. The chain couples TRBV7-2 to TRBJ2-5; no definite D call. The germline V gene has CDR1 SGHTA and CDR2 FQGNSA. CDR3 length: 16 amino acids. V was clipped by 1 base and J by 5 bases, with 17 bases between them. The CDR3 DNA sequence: TGTGCCAGCAGCTTAGGGTCCCTTGTCGTACGGGAGACCCAGTACTTC. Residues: CASSLGSLVVRETQYF.

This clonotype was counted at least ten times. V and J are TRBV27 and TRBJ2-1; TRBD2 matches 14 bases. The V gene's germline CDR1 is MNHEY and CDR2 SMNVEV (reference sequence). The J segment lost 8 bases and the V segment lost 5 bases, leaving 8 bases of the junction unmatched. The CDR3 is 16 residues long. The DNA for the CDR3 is TGTGCCAGCAGTCAGACTAGCGGGAGGGAGTCGTATGAGCAGTTCTTC. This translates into CASSQTSGRESYEQFF.

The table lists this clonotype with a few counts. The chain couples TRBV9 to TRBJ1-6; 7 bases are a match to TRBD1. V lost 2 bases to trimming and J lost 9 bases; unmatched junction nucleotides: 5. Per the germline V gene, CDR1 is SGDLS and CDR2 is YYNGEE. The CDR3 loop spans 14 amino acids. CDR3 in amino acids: CASSVSTGPSPLHF. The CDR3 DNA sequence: TGTGCCAGCAGCGTTTCGACAGGGCCTTCACCCCTCCACTTT.

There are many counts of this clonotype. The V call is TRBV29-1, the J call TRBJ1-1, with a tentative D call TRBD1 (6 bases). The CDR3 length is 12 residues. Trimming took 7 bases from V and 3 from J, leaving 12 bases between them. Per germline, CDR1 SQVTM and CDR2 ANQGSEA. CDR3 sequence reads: CSAHPGDTEAFF. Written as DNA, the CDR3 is TGCAGCGCACACCCAGGGGACACTGAAGCTTTCTTT.

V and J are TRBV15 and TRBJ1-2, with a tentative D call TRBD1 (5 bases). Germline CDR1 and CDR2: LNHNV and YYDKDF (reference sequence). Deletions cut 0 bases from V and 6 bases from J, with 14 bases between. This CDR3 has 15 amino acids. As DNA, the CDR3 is TGTGCCACCAGCAGAGATCTGGGCAGGGCCCATGGCTACACCTTC. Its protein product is CATSRDLGRAHGYTF.

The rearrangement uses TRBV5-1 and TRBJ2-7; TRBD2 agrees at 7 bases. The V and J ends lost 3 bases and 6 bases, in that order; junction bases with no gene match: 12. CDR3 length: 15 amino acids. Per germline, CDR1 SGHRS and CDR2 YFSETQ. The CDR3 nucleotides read TGCGCCAGCAGCTCGGGTCCCGGGACTACGGGCGAGCAGTACTTC. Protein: CASSSGPGTTGEQYF.

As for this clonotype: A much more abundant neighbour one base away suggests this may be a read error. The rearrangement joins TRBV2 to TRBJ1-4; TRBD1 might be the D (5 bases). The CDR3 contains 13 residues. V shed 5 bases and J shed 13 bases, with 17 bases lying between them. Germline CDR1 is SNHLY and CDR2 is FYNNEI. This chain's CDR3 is CASSPGFGGRLFF. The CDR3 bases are TGTGCCAGCAGTCCAGGGTTCGGTGGAAGACTGTTTTTT.

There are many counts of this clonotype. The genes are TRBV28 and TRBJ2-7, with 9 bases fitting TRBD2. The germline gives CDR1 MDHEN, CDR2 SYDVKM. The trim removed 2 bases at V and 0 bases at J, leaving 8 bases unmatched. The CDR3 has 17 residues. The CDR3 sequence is CASSLRAGGPNSYEQYF. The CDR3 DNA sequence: TGTGCCAGCAGTTTACGGGCGGGAGGGCCCAACTCCTACGAGCAGTACTTC.

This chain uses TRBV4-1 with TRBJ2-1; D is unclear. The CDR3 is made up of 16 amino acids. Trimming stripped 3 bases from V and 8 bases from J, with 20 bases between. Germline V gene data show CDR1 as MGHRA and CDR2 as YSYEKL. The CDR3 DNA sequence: TGCGCCAGCAGCCAGGAAGTTGCGGCACTGAGCGATGAGCAGTTCTTC. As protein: CASSQEVAALSDEQFF.

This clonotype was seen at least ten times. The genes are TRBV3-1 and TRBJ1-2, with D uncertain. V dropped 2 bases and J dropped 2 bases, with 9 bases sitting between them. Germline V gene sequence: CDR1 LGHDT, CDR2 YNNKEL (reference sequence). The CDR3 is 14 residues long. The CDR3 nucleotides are TGTGCCAGCAGCCAACAAGGAATCAACTATGGCTACACCTTC. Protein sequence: CASSQQGINYGYTF.

The chain's CDR3 is CASSSIRLQEYEKLFF. In DNA, the CDR3 is TGTGCCAGCAGTTCCATCAGGTTACAGGAATATGAAAAACTGTTTTTT. This chain joins TRBV11-2 and TRBJ1-4; maybe TRBD1 (5 bases). The CDR3 spans 16 residues. The germline V and J ends were trimmed by 6 bases and 6 bases, with 20 bases remaining between them. Germline V gene data show CDR1 as SGHAT and CDR2 as FQNNGV.